This T cell receptor beta chain was sequenced during a study of T cells in Graves' hyperthyroidism and ophthalmopathy. RNA transcripts served as the template for amplifying TCR beta CDR3 regions. Researchers ran a first-round RT-PCR on the TCR CDR3 using the HTBI primer set. TCRdb used MiXCR to reprocess the multiplex PCR reads, holding one entry per CDR3 protein. The sample includes about 98,000 distinct CDR3 sequences, 35% to 45% of them seen just once. Study-level findings and limits: The model predicted ophthalmopathy a median approximately 6 months before onset.

Many counts were recorded for this clonotype. Its cognate antigen is unknown. The V gene lost 6 bases and the J gene lost 0 bases, with 14 bases spanning the gap. The CDR3 extends over 15 amino acids. From germline, CDR1 is MDHEN and CDR2 SYDVKM. The sequence was collected from a woman aged 30 to 39 with Graves' hyperthyroidism. This chain joins TRBV28 and TRBJ1-1; a weak D match, TRBD1 (5 bases). Material: peripheral blood or thyroid tissue (not recorded which). The CDR3 here is CASSPSGRLNTEAFF. In DNA, the CDR3 is TGTGCCAGCAGCCCGTCGGGACGGCTGAACACTGAAGCTTTCTTT. The entire variable domain, with the rest obtained from reference TRBV28 and TRBJ1-1, is as follows: DVKVTQSSRYLVKRTGEKVFLECVQDMDHENMFWYRQDPGLGLRLIYFSYDVKMKEKGDIPEGYSVSREKKERFSLILESASTNQTSMYLCASSPSGRLNTEAFFGQGTRLTVV.